This TCR beta chain was observed in a study of T cell responses to AZD1222 COVID-19 vaccine. Study-level points and caveats: Epitopes outside B.1.351 and B.1.1.7 mutated regions reportedly drew nearly half of spike TCRs. Following two doses of AZD1222, Spike-specific TCR breadth and depth rose. Baseline testing showed seropositivity in only a handful of AZD1222 recipients. Clonal diversity may have been underestimated, and the donors were mostly white British, with more females than males.

Method: immunoSEQ multiplex PCR; TCRdb's copy keeps in-frame clones and lacks some. The sample shows approximately 150,000 clones, approximately 91% of them seen only once. V was clipped by 4 bases and J by 9 bases; unmatched bases: 9. This CDR3 spans 15 amino acids. Germline V gene data show CDR1 as KGHSH and CDR2 as LQKENI. As regards this clone: Its antigen is unidentified.

Sample: peripheral blood, taken 28 days after the second dose of the MenACWY control vaccine. The V gene is TRBV18, the J gene TRBJ1-6, with 7 nucleotides matching TRBD1. This sequence originates from an adult who received the MenACWY meningococcal vaccine as a control. CDR3 protein: CASSHGTDRSSPLHF. The CDR3 DNA reads as TGTGCCAGCTCACACGGGACAGACCGAAGTTCACCCCTCCACTTT.